The 11 T cell receptor beta chains below were found in one sample sequenced in a study of regulatory and conventional T cells in RAG deficiency. Using immunoSEQ multiplex PCR, the repertoire was profiled, and TCRdb retains in-frame clones only, with some absent. The sample records 45,000 to 50,000 clones, around 89% being singletons. The sorted conventional CD4+ T cells were CD25-low and CD127-high, with genomic DNA sequenced. The same data also went into a second study, on regulatory T cells. In that study: The primer mix had 52 TRBV and 13 TRBJ primers.

Sequenced input: CD4+ effector T cells sorted from blood. Every receptor here comes from a human donor in good health.

The V and J genes are TRBV6-1 and TRBJ1-1; D gene unclear. CDR3 size: 13 residues. Trimming took 7 bases from V and 4 from J, leaving 13 bases between them. Germline V gene data show CDR1 as MNHNS and CDR2 as SASEGT. In nucleotides, the CDR3 is TGTGCCAGCATCCTGATCCCGAGCACTGAAGCTTTCTTT. Protein sequence: CASILIPSTEAFF.

The chain recombines TRBV7-9 with TRBJ2-2; TRBD2 matches at 10 bases. The CDR3 consists of 18 residues. CDR1 is SEHNR, CDR2 FQNEAQ, per germline (reference sequence). The V and J ends lost 4 bases and 1 base, in that order; junction bases with no gene match: 9. The CDR3 spells CASSSGLADTQNTGELFF. In DNA form, the CDR3 reads TGTGCCAGCAGCTCCGGACTAGCGGATACCCAGAACACCGGGGAGCTGTTTTTT.

The gene calls are TRBV19 and TRBJ2-1; TRBD1 agrees at 9 bases. Germline V CDR1 and CDR2: LNHDA, SQIVND (reference sequence). This CDR3 has 19 residues. The V gene end was trimmed by 7 bases and the J gene end by 3 bases; junction bases not matched to a gene: 19. In nucleotides, the CDR3 is TGTGCCAGTAATCCTACTACAGGGGGCTCTTCTCCCCACTACAATGAGCAGTTCTTC. Amino acids: CASNPTTGGSSPHYNEQFF.

The chain employs TRBV19 and TRBJ2-5; TRBD2 agrees at 8 bases. CDR3 length equals 14 residues. The germline CDR1 and CDR2 sequences are LNHDA and SQIVND (reference sequence). The J segment lost 5 bases and the V segment lost 5 bases, leaving 7 bases of the junction unmatched. Here the CDR3 reads CASSAGLVLETQYF. The CDR3, as DNA: TGTGCCAGTAGTGCGGGACTAGTTTTGGAGACCCAGTACTTC.

The chain combines TRBV29-1 with TRBJ1-3; D ambiguous. The germline CDR1 and CDR2 sequences are SQVTM and ANQGSEA. CDR3 length: 16 residues. Trimming took off 0 bases at V and 0 bases at J, with 12 bases between the two ends. The DNA of the CDR3 is TGCAGCGTTGAAGATCTTCCAGGTCCCTCTGGAAACACCATATATTTT. Translating gives CSVEDLPGPSGNTIYF. Full variable domain (outside the CDR3, taken from reference TRBV29-1 and TRBJ1-3): SAVISQKPSRDICQRGTSLTIQCQVDSQVTMMFWYRQQPGQSLTLIATANQGSEATYESGFVIDKFPISRPNLTFSTLTVSNMSPEDSSIYLCSVEDLPGPSGNTIYFGEGSWLTVV.

V gene TRBV28 combines with J gene TRBJ2-2; D might be TRBD1 or TRBD2, each matching 5 bases. V was trimmed by 8 bases and J by 4 bases, leaving 14 bases between them. Germline V gives CDR1 MDHEN, CDR2 SYDVKM. The CDR3 consists of 14 residues. The DNA of the CDR3 is TGTGCCAGCTACCTTGGGGCGGGCACCGGGGAGCTGTTTTTT. This codes for CASYLGAGTGELFF.

With respect to this clone: This sample includes further DNA sequences coding for the same CDR3. The chain joins TRBV27 to TRBJ1-2; possibly TRBD1 for D (6 bases). The CDR3 contains 14 residues. Trimming stripped 4 bases from V and 3 bases from J, with 12 bases between. Germline V gene data show CDR1 as MNHEY and CDR2 as SMNVEV (reference sequence). DNA for the CDR3: TGTGCCAGCAGTTCCGGGGGCGTAGACTATGGCTACACCTTC. It yields the protein CASSSGGVDYGYTF.

This clone has a single count. The V gene is TRBV6-1, the J gene TRBJ2-3; D unclear. The length of the CDR3 is 16 residues. V was clipped by 3 bases and J by 2 bases, with 15 bases between them. Germline V gene data show CDR1 as MNHNS and CDR2 as SASEGT. Written as DNA, the CDR3 is TGTGCCAGCAGTGAGGGTTACGTCGGCTCCACAGATACGCAGTATTTT. It translates to CASSEGYVGSTDTQYF.

This clone has only one observation. This chain uses TRBV7-8 with TRBJ2-4; D is perhaps TRBD2 (7 bases). CDR3 length: 14 amino acids. Germline values: CDR1 SGHVS, CDR2 FQNEAQ. Trimming cost V 3 bases and J 7 bases, with 13 bases left between them. The CDR3 reads CASSFSGGPNIQYF. The CDR3 DNA is TGTGCCAGCAGCTTCTCGGGGGGCCCCAACATTCAGTACTTC.

V gene TRBV2 combines with J gene TRBJ2-4, with a tentative D call TRBD2 (5 bases). Trimming took 8 bases from V and 0 from J, leaving 5 bases between them. Germline CDR1 reads SNHLY; CDR2 reads FYNNEI. The CDR3 sequence is 12 residues long. CDR3 nucleotides: TGTGCCAGCGGACTAGCCAAAAACATTCAGTACTTC. As protein: CASGLAKNIQYF.

V is TRBV19 and J is TRBJ1-5; weak D call: TRBD1 (6 bases). This CDR3 contains 19 residues. In germline, CDR1 is LNHDA, CDR2 SQIVND (reference sequence). V dropped 0 bases and J dropped 0 bases, with 18 bases sitting between them. The CDR3 bases are TGTGCCAGTAGTATAGATACAGGGAGCCCTTTTTATAGCAATCAGCCCCAGCATTTT. Its protein is CASSIDTGSPFYSNQPQHF.